This record looks at one T cell receptor (beta chain) sequence and its context. Germline values: CDR1 MNHEY, CDR2 SVGAGI. CDR3 size: 13 residues. Trimming removed 6 bases from V and 2 bases from J, with 11 bases in between. This entry comes from a study of blood T cell repertoires in COVID-19. Across the study: Donors in the United States, Italy and Spain gave samples during acute or convalescent COVID-19. From T cells, B-cell-depleted T cells, or PBMCs came the material, which was cDNA or gDNA.

As originally analysed: Amplified reference gene primers provided the basis for estimating nucleated cell counts. Clones were read by immunoSEQ multiplex PCR, and TCRdb kept only the in-frame ones, dropping some. Clone size and V and J calls were adopted from that table, with D and trimming inferred from the DNA. The table has more than 95,000 clones, about nine tenths seen once. The receptor was isolated from a human donor with active COVID-19. The donor label of this sample is uncertain. Sequences were obtained from peripheral blood. The chain combines TRBV6-5 with TRBJ2-7, with D perhaps matching TRBD1 (6 bases). The CDR3 nucleotides are TGTGCCAGCAGAAGCAGGGGTACCTACGAGCAGTACTTC. Amino acids: CASRSRGTYEQYF.